A single sample gave rise to the 26 T cell receptor beta chains below, sequenced in a study of early T cells in non-severe SARS-CoV-2 infection. TCRdb reanalysed the 5' RACE reads using MiXCR and keeps one entry per CDR3 protein. The repertoire consists of 100,000 to 140,000 distinct CDR3 sequences, with around 10% occurring once and the leading ten covering 7.6%. The sequenced sample consisted of whole blood. Receptor source: an adult who was a healthcare worker with PCR-confirmed SARS-CoV-2 infection or an uninfected control (not recorded which).

This clonotype was counted ten times or more. V usage is TRBV28 and J usage is TRBJ2-2; D may be TRBD2 (5 bases). In germline, CDR1 is MDHEN, CDR2 SYDVKM. This CDR3 comprises 15 residues. The V and J ends lost 6 bases and 5 bases respectively, with 16 bases between them. This CDR3 reads CASSRLQAATGELFF. CDR3 nucleotide sequence: TGTGCCAGCAGCCGGCTCCAAGCGGCAACCGGGGAGCTGTTTTTT.

This clonotype was counted only a few times. This chain uses TRBV4-3 with TRBJ2-7; 7 bases map to TRBD1. The CDR3 has 15 amino acids. With V trimmed by 0 bases and J by 0 bases, 2 bases remained unmatched. Germline values: CDR1 LGHNA, CDR2 YSLEER. The CDR3 bases are TGCGCCAGCAGCCAAGATAGGGACAGCTCCTACGAGCAGTACTTC. Residues: CASSQDRDSSYEQYF.

There are a few counts of this clonotype. This chain joins TRBV12-3 or TRBV12-4 and TRBJ2-5; D may be TRBD2 (6 bases). The V end lost 5 bases, the J end lost 3 bases, and 13 bases lay between the germline ends. The CDR3 loop spans 14 amino acids. The CDR3 loop reads CASSRPGAKETQYF. Written as DNA, the CDR3 is TGTGCCAGCAGTCGTCCGGGAGCCAAAGAGACCCAGTACTTC.

There are many counts of this clonotype. The chain links TRBV28 to TRBJ2-1; 10 nucleotides match TRBD2. Trimming removed 7 bases from V and 4 bases from J; junction bases left unmatched: 10. Germline V gene sequence: CDR1 MDHEN, CDR2 SYDVKM. This CDR3 is 16 amino acids long. The CDR3 nucleotides are TGTGCCAGCACCCCACCCCCTAGCGGGAGTTACAATGAGCAGTTCTTC. Protein sequence: CASTPPPSGSYNEQFF.

This clonotype was observed a few times. V usage is TRBV18 and J usage is TRBJ2-2, with 11 bases matching TRBD2. This CDR3 comprises 18 residues. CDR1 KGHSH and CDR2 LQKENI come from the germline V gene. V shed 4 bases, J shed 0 bases, and the junction held 7 bases outside the gene matches. CDR3 nucleotides: TGTGCCAGCTCACTGGGACTAGCGGAACTCTCGAACACCGGGGAGCTGTTTTTT. Protein product: CASSLGLAELSNTGELFF.

This clonotype has at least ten counts. The J gene is TRBJ2-7, the V gene TRBV6-1, with TRBD1 as a possible D gene (5 bases). V was trimmed by 5 bases and J by 3 bases, leaving 11 bases between them. CDR3 length equals 13 residues. Germline CDR1 and CDR2: MNHNS and SASEGT. This chain's CDR3 is CASSWTRVYEQYF. The CDR3 region has the DNA TGTGCCAGCAGTTGGACAAGGGTCTACGAGCAGTACTTC.

This clonotype was seen more than once but under ten times. In nucleotides, the CDR3 is TGTGCCAGCAGTGGCGGGGTGGACATTCAGTACTTC. This codes for CASSGGVDIQYF. The chain carries TRBV12-3 or TRBV12-4 and TRBJ2-4, with TRBD2 as a possible D gene (6 bases). Trimming pared 5 bases from V and 8 bases from J, leaving 10 bases between. The CDR3 covers 12 residues.

The genes are TRBV7-8 and TRBJ1-4; D gene uncertain. CDR3 length: 13 amino acids. The V end was cut by 1 base, the J end by 8 bases, with 8 bases between. Germline V gene data show CDR1 as SGHVS and CDR2 as FQNEAQ. CDR3 coding DNA: TGTGCCAGCAGCTTAGGAGGCGTAGAAAAACTGTTTTTT. Translated: CASSLGGVEKLFF.

The chain joins TRBV30 to TRBJ2-7; D ambiguous. Germline CDR1 GTSNPN, CDR2 SVGIG (reference sequence). V was cut by 4 bases and J by 6 bases, with 13 bases left in between. The CDR3 consists of 12 residues. The CDR3 sequence is CAWNILNSEQYF. DNA of the CDR3: TGTGCCTGGAATATCCTTAATTCCGAGCAGTACTTC.

This clonotype was counted at least ten times. This chain joins TRBV9 and TRBJ2-1, with 8 nucleotides matching TRBD1. CDR1 is SGDLS, CDR2 YYNGEE, per germline. V dropped 1 base and J dropped 9; count of bases not matched to a gene: 9. This CDR3 region has 15 residues. CDR3 sequence: CASSVQGTGEGEQFF. CDR3 DNA sequence: TGTGCCAGCAGCGTACAGGGGACAGGAGAGGGTGAGCAGTTCTTC.

In its sample, this clonotype was seen a few times. The chain joins TRBV5-1 to TRBJ2-5, with D unresolved. CDR3 length: 13 amino acids. Germline lookup yields CDR1 SGHRS and CDR2 YFSETQ. The germline V and J ends were trimmed by 4 bases and 2 bases, with 9 bases remaining between them. The CDR3 sequence: CASSLPGQETQYF. CDR3 coding DNA: TGCGCCAGCAGCCTCCCAGGACAAGAGACCCAGTACTTC.

Ten or more counts support this clonotype. V and J are TRBV15 and TRBJ2-1; the D gene is possibly TRBD2 (6 bases). Per germline, CDR1 LNHNV and CDR2 YYDKDF (reference sequence). The CDR3 is 17 amino acids. V was pared by 3 bases and J by 0 bases, with 15 bases between. The CDR3 nucleotides read TGTGCCACCAGCAGTCGTCTAGCGCAAAGCTCCTACAATGAGCAGTTCTTC. Translating gives CATSSRLAQSSYNEQFF.

CDR3 residues: CASSPEADVLLIAKNIQYF. The CDR3 DNA reads as TGCGCCAGCAGCCCTGAGGCGGATGTGCTGCTCATAGCCAAAAACATTCAGTACTTC. The chain joins TRBV4-1 to TRBJ2-4; D gene ambiguous. The CDR3 covers 19 residues. Germline V gene data show CDR1 as MGHRA and CDR2 as YSYEKL. The V and J ends lost 4 bases and 0 bases respectively, with 22 bases between them.

This clonotype was counted only a few times. The genes are TRBV4-3 and TRBJ2-3; D call uncertain. From germline, CDR1 is LGHNA and CDR2 YSLEER. The V end lost 3 bases, the J end lost 1 base, and 8 bases lay between the germline ends. The CDR3 is 14 residues long. CDR3 sequence reads: CASSHSLGTDTQYF. The DNA of the CDR3 is TGCGCCAGCAGCCACAGCCTAGGCACAGATACGCAGTATTTT.

This clonotype was observed at least ten times. The CDR3 nucleotides read TGTGCCAGCAGCTTCCTGAGACCAGGTCGGGATACGCAGTATTTT. It yields the protein CASSFLRPGRDTQYF. The chain recombines TRBV6-5 with TRBJ2-3; no clear D gene. Germline assignment: CDR1 MNHEY and CDR2 SVGAGI. The CDR3 consists of 15 residues. The V gene lost 6 bases and the J gene lost 6 bases, with 19 bases spanning the gap.

In this sample, this clonotype turned up a few times. The V call is TRBV29-1, the J call TRBJ1-1; no reliable D call. Germline V gene lookup returns CDR1 SQVTM and CDR2 ANQGSEA. This CDR3 is built from 10 residues. V lost 7 bases and J lost 6, with 9 bases in between. CDR3 sequence: CSATQSEAFF. CDR3 nucleotide sequence: TGCAGCGCCACCCAGTCTGAAGCTTTCTTT.

In its sample, this clonotype was seen many times. This chain connects TRBV5-1 to TRBJ2-3; D unresolved. Germline-derived CDR1 and CDR2 are SGHRS and YFSETQ. Trimming cost V 9 bases and J 2 bases, with 16 bases left between them. CDR3 length: 14 residues. The CDR3, as DNA: TGCGCCACCGCGACTTCCCTAATCACAGATACGCAGTATTTT. Amino acid sequence: CATATSLITDTQYF.

The CDR3 is CASTTPPGTMETQYF. CDR3 nucleotide sequence: TGTGCCAGCACCACCCCCCCCGGGACGATGGAGACCCAGTACTTC. V is TRBV28 and J is TRBJ2-5, with D perhaps matching TRBD1 or TRBD2 (5 bases each). Per germline, CDR1 MDHEN and CDR2 SYDVKM. This CDR3 region has 15 residues. Trimming cost V 7 bases and J 5 bases, with 20 bases left between them.

The table lists this clonotype with many counts. V usage is TRBV5-8 and J usage is TRBJ1-5; 9 positions agree with TRBD1. Germline V gives CDR1 SGHTS, CDR2 YDEGEE. This CDR3 is 13 amino acids long. The ends lost 7 bases at V and 7 bases at J; junction bases unmatched: 6. CDR3 amino acids: CASGQGYRQPQHF. In DNA form, the CDR3 reads TGTGCCAGCGGACAGGGGTACCGCCAGCCCCAGCATTTT.

In this sample, this clonotype turned up a few times. V usage is TRBV7-6 and J usage is TRBJ1-5, with D unclear. The ends were cut back, 4 bases at V and 4 bases at J, with 8 bases in the middle. Germline CDR1 reads SGHVS; CDR2 reads FNYEAQ. The CDR3 is 13 amino acids. The CDR3 DNA follows: TGTGCCAGCAGCTCCTCTCTGAATCAGCCCCAGCATTTT. Its translation: CASSSSLNQPQHF.

The table lists this clonotype with many counts. The DNA for the CDR3 is TGTGCCAGCAGCCCATTCGGGGGCGGCTCCTACAATGAGCAGTTCTTC. Its protein is CASSPFGGGSYNEQFF. V gene TRBV7-2 combines with J gene TRBJ2-1; D assignment may be TRBD1 or TRBD2 (6 bases each). The CDR3 covers 16 residues. The V end lost 5 bases, the J end lost 0 bases, and 14 bases lay between the germline ends. The germline V gene encodes CDR1 SGHTA and CDR2 FQGNSA.

The V gene is TRBV4-2, the J gene TRBJ2-1; the match to TRBD2 covers 8 bases. CDR3 size: 15 residues. The J segment lost 5 bases and the V segment lost 2 bases, leaving 5 bases of the junction unmatched. Germline CDR1 reads LGHNA; CDR2 reads YNFKEQ. The CDR3 region has the DNA TGTGCCAGCAGCCAATATCAAGCGGGAGACAATGAGCAGTTCTTC. Its protein is CASSQYQAGDNEQFF.

This chain links TRBV28 with TRBJ2-3; TRBD1 matches 8 bases. Germline CDR1 MDHEN, CDR2 SYDVKM. Losses at the gene ends were 6 bases for V and 5 bases for J; bases not matched to a gene: 7. The CDR3 contains 14 residues. Here the CDR3 DNA reads TGTGCCAGCAGCTCAGCAGGGGGCTTAGATACGCAGTATTTT. This encodes CASSSAGGLDTQYF.

This chain uses TRBV10-2 with TRBJ2-3; no firm D call. The germline gives CDR1 WSHSY, CDR2 SAAADI. CDR3 length equals 13 residues. The V end was cut by 7 bases, the J end by 2 bases, with 10 bases between. The CDR3 DNA sequence: TGCGCCAGCACGTCACAGACCACAGATACGCAGTATTTT. It specifies CASTSQTTDTQYF.

The chain uses TRBV11-2 and TRBJ2-1; 8 bases map to TRBD2. Germline V lookup: CDR1 SGHAT, CDR2 FQNNGV. CDR3 length: 17 amino acids. V trimming: 4 bases; J trimming: 0 bases; junction bases outside the gene matches: 8. CDR3 DNA sequence: TGTGCCAGCAGCTCGGGGGGGAGCGGAGGCTCCTACAATGAGCAGTTCTTC. It is translated as CASSSGGSGGSYNEQFF.

The table lists this clonotype with many counts. V usage is TRBV18 and J usage is TRBJ2-4; 7 positions agree with TRBD1. This CDR3 has 12 amino acids. Germline lookup yields CDR1 KGHSH and CDR2 LQKENI. Unmatched junction bases numbered 1, after V lost 6 bases and J lost 5 bases. CDR3 region: CASSGTENIQYF. Here the CDR3 DNA reads TGTGCCAGCTCCGGGACAGAAAACATTCAGTACTTC.